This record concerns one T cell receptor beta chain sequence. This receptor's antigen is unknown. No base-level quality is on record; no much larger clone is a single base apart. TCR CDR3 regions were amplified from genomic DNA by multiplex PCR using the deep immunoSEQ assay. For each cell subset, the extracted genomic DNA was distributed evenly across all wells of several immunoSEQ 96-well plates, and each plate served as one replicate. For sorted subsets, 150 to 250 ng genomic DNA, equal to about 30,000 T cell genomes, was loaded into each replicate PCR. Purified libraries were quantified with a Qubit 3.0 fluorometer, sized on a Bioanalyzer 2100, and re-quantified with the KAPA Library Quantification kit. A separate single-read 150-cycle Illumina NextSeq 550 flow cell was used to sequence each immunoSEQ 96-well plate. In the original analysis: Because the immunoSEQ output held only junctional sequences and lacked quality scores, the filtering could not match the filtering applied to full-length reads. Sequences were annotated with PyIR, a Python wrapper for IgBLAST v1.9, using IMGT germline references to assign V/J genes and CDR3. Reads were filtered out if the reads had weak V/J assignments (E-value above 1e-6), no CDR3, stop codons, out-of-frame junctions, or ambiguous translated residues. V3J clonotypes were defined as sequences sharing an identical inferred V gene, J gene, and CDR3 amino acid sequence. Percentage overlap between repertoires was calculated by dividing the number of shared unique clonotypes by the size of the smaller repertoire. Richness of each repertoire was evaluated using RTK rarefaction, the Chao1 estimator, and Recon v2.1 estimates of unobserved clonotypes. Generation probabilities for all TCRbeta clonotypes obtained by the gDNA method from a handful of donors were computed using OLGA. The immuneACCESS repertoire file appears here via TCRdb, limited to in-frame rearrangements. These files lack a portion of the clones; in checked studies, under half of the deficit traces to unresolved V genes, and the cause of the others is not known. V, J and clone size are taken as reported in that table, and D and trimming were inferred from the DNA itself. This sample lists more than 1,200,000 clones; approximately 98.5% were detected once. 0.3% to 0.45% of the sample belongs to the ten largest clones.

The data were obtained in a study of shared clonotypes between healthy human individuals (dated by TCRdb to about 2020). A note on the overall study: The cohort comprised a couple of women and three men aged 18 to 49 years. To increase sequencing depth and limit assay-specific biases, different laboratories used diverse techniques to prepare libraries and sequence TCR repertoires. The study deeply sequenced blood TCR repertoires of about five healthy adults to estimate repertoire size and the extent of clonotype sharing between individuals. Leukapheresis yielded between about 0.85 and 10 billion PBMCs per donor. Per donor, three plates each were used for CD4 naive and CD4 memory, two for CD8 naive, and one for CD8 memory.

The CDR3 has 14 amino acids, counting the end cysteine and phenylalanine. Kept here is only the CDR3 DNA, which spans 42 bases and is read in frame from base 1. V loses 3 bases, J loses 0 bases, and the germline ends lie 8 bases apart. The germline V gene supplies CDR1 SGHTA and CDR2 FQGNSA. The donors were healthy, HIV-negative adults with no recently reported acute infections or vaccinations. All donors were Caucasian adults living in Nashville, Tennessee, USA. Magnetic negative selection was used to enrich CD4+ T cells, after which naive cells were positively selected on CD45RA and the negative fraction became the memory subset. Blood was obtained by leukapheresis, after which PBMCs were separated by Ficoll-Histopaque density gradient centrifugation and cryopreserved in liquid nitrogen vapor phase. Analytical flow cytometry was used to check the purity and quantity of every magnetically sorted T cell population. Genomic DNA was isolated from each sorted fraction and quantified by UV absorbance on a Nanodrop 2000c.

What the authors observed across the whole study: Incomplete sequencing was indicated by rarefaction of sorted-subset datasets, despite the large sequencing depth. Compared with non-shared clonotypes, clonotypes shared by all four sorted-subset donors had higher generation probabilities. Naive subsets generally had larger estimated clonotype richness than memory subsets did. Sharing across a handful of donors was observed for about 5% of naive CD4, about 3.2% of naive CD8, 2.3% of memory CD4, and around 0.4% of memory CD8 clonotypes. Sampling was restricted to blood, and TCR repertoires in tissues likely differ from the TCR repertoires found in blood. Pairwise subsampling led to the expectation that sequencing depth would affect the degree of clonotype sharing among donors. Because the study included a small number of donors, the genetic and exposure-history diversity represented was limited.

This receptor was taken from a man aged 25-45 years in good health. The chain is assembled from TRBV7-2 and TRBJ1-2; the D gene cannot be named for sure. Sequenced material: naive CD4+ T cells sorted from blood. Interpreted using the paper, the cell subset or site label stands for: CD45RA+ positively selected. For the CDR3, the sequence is CASSFGIANYGYTF. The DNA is TGTGCCAGCAGCTTTGGAATAGCTAACTATGGCTACACCTTC.